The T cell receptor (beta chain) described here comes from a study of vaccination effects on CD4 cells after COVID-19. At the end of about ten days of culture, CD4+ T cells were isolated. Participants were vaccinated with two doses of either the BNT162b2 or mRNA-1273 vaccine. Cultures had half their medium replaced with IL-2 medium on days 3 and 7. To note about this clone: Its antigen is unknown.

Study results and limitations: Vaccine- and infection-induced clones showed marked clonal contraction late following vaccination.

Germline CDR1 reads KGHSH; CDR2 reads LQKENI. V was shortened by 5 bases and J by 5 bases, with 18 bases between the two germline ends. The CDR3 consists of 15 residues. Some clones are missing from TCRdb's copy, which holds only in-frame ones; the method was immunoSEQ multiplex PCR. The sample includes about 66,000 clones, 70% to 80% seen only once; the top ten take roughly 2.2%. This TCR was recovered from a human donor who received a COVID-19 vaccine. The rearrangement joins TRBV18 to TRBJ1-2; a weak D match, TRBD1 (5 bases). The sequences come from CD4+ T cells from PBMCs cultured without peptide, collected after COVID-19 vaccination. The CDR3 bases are TGTGCCAGCTCAGCGGGGGTCGCGGAGTATTATGGCTACACCTTC. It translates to CASSAGVAEYYGYTF. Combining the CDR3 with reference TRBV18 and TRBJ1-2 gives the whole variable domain NAGVMQNPRHLVRRRGQEARLRCSPMKGHSHVYWYRQLPEEGLKFMVYLQKENIIDESGMPKERFSAEFPKEGPSILRIQQVVRGDSAAYFCASSAGVAEYYGYTFGSGTRLTVV.